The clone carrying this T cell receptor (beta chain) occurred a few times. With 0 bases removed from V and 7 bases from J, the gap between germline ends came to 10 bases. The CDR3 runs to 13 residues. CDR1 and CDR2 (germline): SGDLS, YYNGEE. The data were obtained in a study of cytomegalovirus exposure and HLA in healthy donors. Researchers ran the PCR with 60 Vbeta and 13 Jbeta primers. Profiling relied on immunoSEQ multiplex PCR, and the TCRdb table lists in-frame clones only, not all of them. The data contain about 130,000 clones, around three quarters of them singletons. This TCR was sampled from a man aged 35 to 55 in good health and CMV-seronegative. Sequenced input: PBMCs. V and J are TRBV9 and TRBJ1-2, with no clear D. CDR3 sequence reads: CASSVGSMSGYTF. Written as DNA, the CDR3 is TGTGCCAGCAGCGTAGGATCTATGAGTGGCTACACCTTC.